This T cell receptor (beta chain) was recovered during a study of blood T cell repertoires in COVID-19. Sequencing used immunoSEQ multiplex PCR; TCRdb keeps in-frame clones, though not all of them. The table lists around 50,000 clones, roughly 88% of them singletons. This CDR3 contains 16 residues. CDR1 is SGDLS and CDR2 is YYNGEE in the germline V gene. The V segment lost 4 bases and the J segment 0 bases; nucleotides outside the gene matches: 2. This TCR was recovered from a human donor in a cohort sampled during active COVID-19. Sequenced material: peripheral blood. The chain carries TRBV9 and TRBJ2-3; 13 bases fit TRBD2. The CDR3 loop reads CASSPGLAGSTDTQYF. For the CDR3, the DNA is TGTGCCAGCAGCCCGGGACTAGCGGGGAGCACAGATACGCAGTATTTT.